A selection of T cell receptor beta chains follows, all from one sample in a study of control samples from healthy donors and cancer patients. This table comes from immunoSEQ multiplex PCR, and its TCRdb copy is limited to in-frame clones, with some not included. The sample consists of 200,000 to 250,000 clones, about 93% of them appearing once. Sequenced sample: blood. The receptors here all came from a man aged 45 to 65 in good health. The CDR3 runs from the conserved cysteine through the conserved F or W. A D gene is named only where the DNA matches it firmly. Clone size appears in some rows only: once, few, many, or a class for an expanded clone.

V	J	D	size	CDR3	DNA
TRBV29-1	TRBJ1-1	.	.	CSVTRVNTEAFF	TGCAGCGTTACAAGGGTTAACACTGAAGCTTTCTTT
TRBV30	TRBJ2-7	.	.	CAWSVQAYEQYF	TGTGCCTGGAGTGTACAAGCCTACGAGCAGTACTTC
TRBV9	TRBJ1-3	TRBD1	.	CASSLQGGLGNTIYF	TGTGCCAGCAGCCTCCAGGGGGGGCTCGGAAACACCATATATTTT
TRBV10-3	TRBJ1-2	TRBD1	.	CAISSGQGASSYGYTF	TGTGCCATCAGCTCTGGACAGGGGGCTTCGAGCTATGGCTACACCTTC
TRBV5-1	TRBJ2-5	TRBD2	.	CASSFRVAGQETQYF	TGCGCCAGCAGCTTCCGGGTAGCGGGGCAAGAGACCCAGTACTTC
TRBV10-2	TRBJ1-1	.	many	CASSESATETEAFF	TGCGCCAGCAGTGAGTCGGCCACGGAGACTGAAGCTTTCTTT
TRBV18	TRBJ2-3	.	.	CASSRGGAGTDTQYF	TGTGCCAGCTCTCGGGGCGGGGCTGGCACAGATACGCAGTATTTT
TRBV7-9	TRBJ2-7	TRBD2	.	CASSLEGLAGPLYF	TGTGCCAGCAGCTTAGAGGGACTAGCGGGGCCTCTGTACTTC
TRBV30	TRBJ1-5	.	.	CAWSEHGNQPQHF	TGTGCCTGGAGCGAACATGGCAATCAGCCCCAGCATTTT
TRBV5-5	TRBJ1-1	.	.	CASSPGGVPTAFF	TGTGCCAGCAGCCCGGGGGGGGTTCCCACTGCTTTCTTT
TRBV5-1	TRBJ1-1	.	.	CASSLLGNTEAFF	TGCGCCAGCAGCTTGTTAGGGAACACTGAAGCTTTCTTT
TRBV3-1/TRBV3-2	TRBJ1-4	.	.	CASSRLGLNEKLFF	TGTGCCAGCAGCCGGTTGGGGCTTAACGAAAAACTGTTTTTT
TRBV19	TRBJ2-3	.	once	CASSIDLTGWGTDTQYF	TGTGCCAGTAGTATAGATCTAACCGGGTGGGGCACAGATACGCAGTATTTT
TRBV29-1	TRBJ2-4	TRBD1	once	CSIRPGQGSSKNIQYF	TGCAGCATACGACCGGGACAGGGTTCATCCAAAAACATTCAGTACTTC
TRBV7-3	TRBJ1-6	.	once	CASSLGLKADSPLHF	TGTGCCAGCAGCTTGGGACTTAAGGCGGATTCACCCCTCCACTTT
TRBV6-2/TRBV6-3	TRBJ1-3	TRBD1	.	CASSPSTGGRNTIYF	TGTGCCAGCAGTCCCTCGACAGGGGGCAGAAACACCATATATTTT
TRBV6-5	TRBJ2-4	.	.	CATSVGTPGWDIQYF	TGTGCCACCTCCGTAGGGACCCCGGGTTGGGACATTCAGTACTTC
TRBV6-5	TRBJ1-1	.	.	CASSYPEDNEAFF	TGTGCCAGCAGTTACCCGGAGGACAATGAAGCTTTCTTT
TRBV6-5	TRBJ1-1	TRBD1	.	CASRGTANTEAFF	TGTGCCAGCAGAGGGACAGCGAACACTGAAGCTTTCTTT
TRBV7-8	TRBJ2-7	TRBD1	.	CASSFGQGSSYEQYF	TGTGCCAGCAGCTTTGGACAGGGAAGCTCCTACGAGCAGTACTTC
TRBV7-9	TRBJ1-6	.	.	CASSQYPAGSPLHF	TGTGCCAGCAGCCAATACCCGGCAGGGTCACCCCTCCACTTT
TRBV6-5	TRBJ2-1	.	.	CASSSREHEQFF	TGTGCCAGCAGTTCACGAGAACATGAGCAGTTCTTC
TRBV5-1	TRBJ2-2	TRBD2	.	CASSLSYLAGGTNTGELFF	TGCGCCAGCAGCTTGTCTTACCTAGCGGGGGGGACGAACACCGGGGAGCTGTTTTTT
TRBV6-6	TRBJ2-2	.	.	CASSYLLTANTGELFF	TGTGCCAGCAGTTACCTACTGACAGCGAACACCGGGGAGCTGTTTTTT
TRBV6-6	TRBJ2-7	.	.	CASSQRTYEQYF	TGTGCCAGCTCGCAGCGGACCTACGAGCAGTACTTC
TRBV19	TRBJ2-1	.	.	CASSSDSDSYNEQFF	TGTGCCAGTAGTTCCGACTCAGACTCCTACAATGAGCAGTTCTTC
TRBV29-1	TRBJ2-7	.	.	CSVAFPGDEQYF	TGCAGCGTCGCCTTTCCGGGGGACGAGCAGTACTTC
TRBV7-9	TRBJ1-6	.	.	CASSLAQSNSPLHF	TGTGCCAGCAGCTTAGCGCAAAGTAATTCACCCCTCCACTTT
TRBV5-4	TRBJ2-1	.	.	CASSLSVGGYNEQFF	TGTGCCAGCAGCTTGTCAGTAGGGGGCTACAATGAGCAGTTCTTC
TRBV23-1	TRBJ2-5	TRBD1	.	CASSQRQGAKGETQYF	TGCGCCAGCAGTCAACGACAGGGGGCAAAGGGAGAGACCCAGTACTTC
TRBV5-1	TRBJ1-1	.	.	CASSGLGGPNTEAFF	TGCGCCAGCAGCGGCTTGGGGGGACCAAACACTGAAGCTTTCTTT
TRBV3-1/TRBV3-2	TRBJ2-7	.	.	CASSHHQPDGGWQYF	TGTGCCAGCAGCCATCATCAGCCGGATGGGGGGTGGCAGTACTTC
TRBV10-3	TRBJ2-2	.	.	CAISYVGADTGELFF	TGTGCCATCAGCTATGTAGGGGCTGACACCGGGGAGCTGTTTTTT
TRBV5-5	TRBJ2-6	.	.	CASSLLVNLGSGANVLTF	TGTGCCAGCAGCTTGTTAGTCAACCTAGGGTCGGGGGCCAACGTCCTGACTTTC
TRBV18	TRBJ1-4	.	.	CASSPPGRGNEKLFF	TGTGCCAGCTCACCACCGGGCAGGGGTAATGAAAAACTGTTTTTT
TRBV5-5	TRBJ2-2	.	.	CASSPSPGPRELFF	TGTGCCAGCAGCCCTAGCCCGGGCCCCCGGGAGCTGTTTTTT
TRBV11-2	TRBJ2-5	.	once	CASSHGGVEETQYF	TGTGCCAGCAGCCATGGGGGCGTTGAAGAGACCCAGTACTTC
TRBV27	TRBJ2-7	.	.	CASAMPGTLNEQYF	TGTGCCAGCGCGATGCCCGGGACACTTAACGAGCAGTACTTC
TRBV10-2	TRBJ1-1	TRBD1	.	CASRSNRGSEAFF	TGCGCCAGCAGGTCTAACAGGGGCTCTGAAGCTTTCTTT
TRBV6-2/TRBV6-3	TRBJ1-1	.	.	CASSYGGSRAFF	TGTGCCAGCAGTTACGGGGGTTCGAGAGCTTTCTTT
TRBV6-5	TRBJ1-4	.	.	CATTGENHEKLFF	TGTGCCACCACGGGGGAAAATCATGAAAAACTGTTTTTT
TRBV5-1	TRBJ1-3	.	.	CASSRQSGNTIYF	TGCGCCAGCAGCAGACAGTCTGGAAACACCATATATTTT
TRBV9	TRBJ1-3	.	.	CASSVGRGAAGNTIYF	TGTGCCAGCAGCGTAGGAAGGGGGGCTGCTGGAAACACCATATATTTT
TRBV7-8	TRBJ2-5	TRBD2	.	CASSPRVAGGPRETQYF	TGTGCCAGCAGCCCCAGGGTTGCGGGGGGGCCGAGAGAGACCCAGTACTTC